These T cell receptor beta chains were read from a single sample in a study of CD8 T cells in Susac syndrome. TCRdb ran MiXCR on the immunoSEQ multiplex PCR reads and lists one entry per CDR3 protein. Here the sample spans 150,000 to 200,000 distinct CDR3 sequences, around 94% being singletons. Sequencing used CD4+ T cells from PBMCs. All receptors derive from a human donor in good health. The CDR3 runs from the conserved cysteine through the conserved F or W. The order of the fields is clone size, D gene, J gene, V gene, CDR3 protein, CDR3 DNA. D genes are given only for firm matches. The size entry is marked missing in some rows and otherwise reads once, few, many or a size class.

. | . | TRBJ2-6 | TRBV7-2 | CASSLRAREWEPGANVLTF | TGTGCCAGCAGCTTACGGGCGAGGGAATGGGAACCTGGGGCCAACGTCCTGACTTTC
. | . | TRBJ1-1 | TRBV7-3 | CASSLLGTANTEAFF | TGTGCCAGCAGCTTACTCGGGACTGCGAACACTGAAGCTTTCTTT
. | TRBD1 | TRBJ2-4 | TRBV29-1 | CSVSWTGGNIQYF | TGCAGCGTTTCCTGGACAGGGGGCAACATTCAGTACTTC
. | . | TRBJ2-1 | TRBV6-2/TRBV6-3 | CASSFRTYEQFF | TGTGCCAGCAGTTTCCGAACTTATGAGCAGTTCTTC
. | TRBD1 | TRBJ1-6 | TRBV2 | CASSAETGGSPLHF | TGTGCCAGCAGTGCGGAGACAGGGGGATCACCCCTCCACTTT
. | TRBD1 | TRBJ1-1 | TRBV29-1 | CSVDREGGPEAFF | TGCAGCGTGGACAGGGAGGGGGGACCTGAAGCTTTCTTT
. | . | TRBJ2-7 | TRBV6-2/TRBV6-3 | CASSSGRSLYEQYF | TGTGCCAGCAGTTCCGGCAGGAGCCTTTACGAGCAGTACTTC
once | . | TRBJ1-5 | TRBV3-1 | CASSQASGDQPQHF | TGTGCCAGCAGCCAGGCCTCGGGGGATCAGCCCCAGCATTTT
. | . | TRBJ2-1 | TRBV28 | CASSQTGTVHYNEQFF | TGTGCCAGCAGCCAGACCGGGACGGTCCATTACAATGAGCAGTTCTTC
once | . | TRBJ2-7 | TRBV9 | CASSVAPSNEQYF | TGTGCCAGCAGCGTAGCCCCCTCGAACGAGCAGTACTTC
. | . | TRBJ2-2 | TRBV4-2 | CASSQGFEGGELFF | TGTGCCAGCAGCCAAGGGTTCGAAGGCGGGGAGCTGTTTTTT
. | . | TRBJ2-7 | TRBV7-2 | CASSLALGTGYEQYF | TGTGCCAGCAGCTTAGCATTGGGGACCGGCTACGAGCAGTACTTC
. | . | TRBJ1-1 | TRBV12-3/TRBV12-4 | CASSLISGTEAFF | TGTGCCAGCAGTTTAATCTCGGGCACTGAAGCTTTCTTT
once | . | TRBJ2-1 | TRBV19 | CASSKGIHEQFF | TGTGCCAGTAGTAAAGGGATACATGAGCAGTTCTTC
. | TRBD1 | TRBJ1-4 | TRBV29-1 | CSGGDRLNEKLFF | TGCAGCGGGGGGGACAGGCTAAATGAAAAACTGTTTTTT
. | . | TRBJ2-2 | TRBV9 | CASSVAAIAQGELFF | TGTGCCAGCAGCGTAGCTGCAATAGCTCAAGGGGAGCTGTTTTTT
. | . | TRBJ2-7 | TRBV20-1 | CSEEMTSSGDEQYF | TGCAGTGAGGAAATGACAAGCTCAGGGGACGAGCAGTACTTC
. | . | TRBJ1-1 | TRBV29-1 | CSVERGNTEAFF | TGCAGCGTTGAGAGGGGGAACACTGAAGCTTTCTTT
. | . | TRBJ1-6 | TRBV2 | CASSETGSWNSPLHF | TGTGCCAGCAGTGAAACCGGGTCTTGGAATTCACCCCTCCACTTT
. | TRBD2 | TRBJ2-1 | TRBV10-3 | CAMGLAGDNEQFF | TGTGCCATGGGACTAGCGGGAGACAATGAGCAGTTCTTC
. | . | TRBJ2-7 | TRBV29-1 | CSGGQLYEQYF | TGCAGCGGAGGACAGCTCTACGAGCAGTACTTC
. | . | TRBJ1-6 | TRBV3-1 | CASSQQYSPLHF | TGTGCCAGCAGCCAACAGTATTCACCCCTCCACTTT
. | . | TRBJ1-1 | TRBV2 | CASSEEGQTEAFF | TGTGCCAGCAGTGAAGAAGGGCAGACTGAAGCTTTCTTT
once | . | TRBJ1-5 | TRBV12-3/TRBV12-4 | CASRLREGHQPQHF | TGTGCCAGCAGACTCCGCGAGGGCCATCAGCCCCAGCATTTT
. | . | TRBJ1-2 | TRBV20-1 | CSARPHAGYGYTF | TGCAGTGCTAGACCTCATGCTGGCTATGGCTACACCTTC
. | . | TRBJ2-5 | TRBV20-1 | CSAPLSGFQETQYF | TGCAGTGCTCCCTTAAGCGGGTTCCAGGAGACCCAGTACTTC
. | . | TRBJ2-7 | TRBV15 | CATSREASGYEQYF | TGTGCCACCAGCAGGGAGGCGTCGGGCTACGAGCAGTACTTC
. | . | TRBJ2-1 | TRBV20-1 | CSARGGSYNEQFF | TGCAGTGCTAGGGGGGGCTCCTACAATGAGCAGTTCTTC
. | . | TRBJ2-2 | TRBV5-1 | CASSLEGGGTTGELFF | TGCGCCAGCAGCTTGGAGGGTGGCGGAACAACCGGGGAGCTGTTTTTT
. | . | TRBJ1-5 | TRBV15 | CATSRGRRGVNQPQHF | TGTGCCACCAGCAGAGGCAGGCGTGGGGTCAATCAGCCCCAGCATTTT
. | . | TRBJ2-3 | TRBV15 | CATSEGYFTDTQYF | TGTGCCACCAGCGAGGGATACTTCACAGATACGCAGTATTTT
. | . | TRBJ2-7 | TRBV3-1 | CASSSRAGNEQYF | TGTGCCAGCAGCTCCCGTGCGGGCAACGAGCAGTACTTC
. | . | TRBJ1-6 | TRBV12-3/TRBV12-4 | CASSQSRRVNSPLHF | TGTGCCAGCAGTCAGTCCCGACGAGTTAATTCACCCCTCCACTTT
. | . | TRBJ1-1 | TRBV2 | CASMTDMNTEAFF | TGTGCCAGCATGACAGACATGAACACTGAAGCTTTCTTT
. | . | TRBJ2-1 | TRBV27 | CASRGRWDSYNEQFF | TGTGCCAGCAGAGGTAGGTGGGACTCCTACAATGAGCAGTTCTTC
. | . | TRBJ1-1 | TRBV29-1 | CSVQGLMNTEAFF | TGCAGCGTCCAGGGGCTTATGAACACTGAAGCTTTCTTT
. | . | TRBJ2-7 | TRBV9 | CASSVEATSYEQYF | TGTGCCAGCAGCGTAGAAGCAACCTCCTACGAGCAGTACTTC
. | TRBD2 | TRBJ2-5 | TRBV7-9 | CASSPGTSRSYQETQYF | TGTGCCAGCAGCCCGGGGACTAGCCGTTCGTACCAAGAGACCCAGTACTTC
. | TRBD2 | TRBJ2-3 | TRBV7-2 | CASSVSSGGGTDTQYF | TGTGCCAGCAGCGTATCTAGCGGGGGGGGTACAGATACGCAGTATTTT
. | . | TRBJ1-2 | TRBV20-1 | CSARDSGKANYGYTF | TGCAGTGCTAGAGACTCAGGGAAGGCTAACTATGGCTACACCTTC
once | TRBD1 | TRBJ1-5 | TRBV27 | CASSWTGGRDQPQHF | TGTGCCAGCAGTTGGACAGGGGGCCGTGATCAGCCCCAGCATTTT
. | . | TRBJ2-3 | TRBV18 | CASSPTVSSTDTQYF | TGTGCCAGCTCACCGACCGTTAGTAGCACAGATACGCAGTATTTT
. | . | TRBJ1-1 | TRBV6-2/TRBV6-3 | CASRFMGLGTEAFF | TGTGCCAGCAGGTTCATGGGGTTAGGGACTGAAGCTTTCTTT
. | . | TRBJ2-3 | TRBV12-3/TRBV12-4 | CASSVLAEDTQYF | TGTGCCAGCAGTGTACTGGCAGAGGATACGCAGTATTTT
. | . | TRBJ1-1 | TRBV20-1 | CSASRGGNTEAFF | TGCAGTGCTTCCAGGGGAGGGAACACTGAAGCTTTCTTT
. | TRBD1 | TRBJ1-6 | TRBV4-3 | CASSRDRVENSPLHF | TGCGCCAGCAGCCGCGACAGGGTAGAGAATTCACCCCTCCACTTT
. | TRBD1 | TRBJ2-7 | TRBV5-1 | CASTTGQGSEQYF | TGCGCCAGCACCACCGGACAGGGCTCCGAGCAGTACTTC
. | TRBD2 | TRBJ2-5 | TRBV7-2 | CASSLTTSGGETQYF | TGTGCCAGCAGCTTAACGACTAGCGGGGGAGAGACCCAGTACTTC
. | . | TRBJ2-2 | TRBV20-1 | CSASPSLNTGELFF | TGCAGTGCTAGTCCTAGCTTGAACACCGGGGAGCTGTTTTTT
. | . | TRBJ2-1 | TRBV3-1 | CASSQGNEQFF | TGTGCCAGCAGTCAGGGCAATGAGCAGTTCTTC
. | TRBD1 | TRBJ2-1 | TRBV9 | CASSVAPRGPIEQFF | TGTGCCAGCAGCGTAGCTCCGAGGGGGCCGATTGAGCAGTTCTTC
. | . | TRBJ2-1 | TRBV7-8 | CASSLRRTDNEQFF | TGTGCCAGCAGCTTAAGGCGTACCGACAATGAGCAGTTCTTC
. | . | TRBJ2-1 | TRBV29-1 | CSVEGWDSFSNEQFF | TGCAGCGTTGAGGGATGGGACTCCTTTTCCAATGAGCAGTTCTTC
once | . | TRBJ1-3 | TRBV29-1 | CSVGTYSGNTIYF | TGCAGCGTGGGGACATACTCTGGAAACACCATATATTTT